This entry is about one TCR beta chain. One tube held mixed TRB-A and TRB-B primer pools for touch-down PCR. Each CDR3 protein gets one entry in TCRdb, which reprocessed the multiplex PCR reads and gives no DNA. Its table records 5,400 or so distinct CDR3 sequences. These data come from a study of T cell clusters in autoimmune cytopenias. TRB was amplified from 250 ng of peripheral blood genomic DNA per sample. The same specimen was also included in a second study, on T cell repertoires in aging, cancer and after chemotherapy.

This receptor was taken from a human donor in good health. The sample was peripheral blood.

The CDR3: CASSPLDNPYEQYF. The J gene is TRBJ2-7, the V gene TRBV12-3 or TRBV12-4; no DNA is available, so the TRBD1 call from TCRdb remains unchecked. The CDR3 runs to 14 residues.